This T cell receptor beta chain came from a study of post-analysis software for immune sequencing data. Sequencing libraries made from TCR beta cDNA carried unique molecular identifiers. MiXCR, applied by TCRdb to the PCR reads, yields one record per CDR3 protein. The sample has roughly 800,000 distinct CDR3 sequences, about 45% seen once; the top ten hold roughly 4.9%. V gave up 7 bases and J gave up 1 base; unmatched junction bases: 7. In germline, CDR1 is MNHEY, CDR2 SVGEGT. The CDR3 length is 15 residues. Study findings and constraints: Strong co-clustering by F measure linked samples that shared a preparation batch. The normalized Chao1 diversity of multiple sclerosis patients was significantly lower than that of controls. About five TRBV segments, including TRBV5-6, TRBV5-1 and TRBV20-1, were more frequent in patients than controls.

A note on this clonotype: Its antigen is currently unknown.

This sequence joins TRBV6-2 or TRBV6-3 and TRBJ1-5; the match to TRBD1 covers 7 bases. Specimen: blood. This receptor was taken from a girl aged 5 to 17 with multiple sclerosis. CDR3 nucleotides: TGTGCCAGCACATACCGGGACAGAAGCAATCAGCCCCAGCATTTT. Translating it yields CASTYRDRSNQPQHF.